This T cell receptor (beta chain) was retrieved from a study of blood T cell repertoires in COVID-19 (dated by TCRdb to 2020 to 2021). About the study as a whole: Samples covering the acute and convalescent phases of COVID-19 were provided by collaborators in the United States, Italy and Spain. The material from the prospective study consisted of cDNA or gDNA derived from T cells, B-cell-depleted T cells, or PBMCs. The dataset comprised deeply sampled blood TCRbeta repertoires from subjects exposed to, actively infected with, or recovered from COVID-19. The repertoires were made available in a free public database intended to serve as a resource for research on the immune response to SARS-CoV-2. Samples were obtained from the ongoing ImmuneRACE study (first 160 participants) and from some 1,200 subjects provided by 6 global collaborators. Nearly every sample came with metadata listing a de-identified subject ID, COVID-19 status, age in years and sex. Where available, HLA class I and class II types were obtained from metadata supplied by the sample provider rather than from assay-based typing. On the study overall, not on this receptor specifically: The quantity of clinical and demographic metadata differed by source and by participant and was supplied without curation.

Concerning this clone itself: The antigen it binds to is not known. Per-base quality was not reported, and no clone a single base away is much larger than it.

TCRbeta CDR3 regions were amplified from genomic DNA using the immunoSEQ Assay, a bias-controlled multiplex PCR. The study's processing was this. Within the assay, amplification of reference gene primers was used to estimate how many nucleated cells each sample contained. To quantify the absolute abundance of each unique TCRbeta CDR3 rearrangement, sequence reads were collapsed and filtered. For each sample, productive Simpson clonality was calculated by taking the square root of Simpson's diversity index across productive rearrangements. TCRdb re-hosts the immuneACCESS table, in-frame sequences only. Its copies lack some clones; in the studies checked, an unresolved V gene accounts for under half of them, and the cause for the rest is not known. Clonal size and the V and J genes are those of that table, whereas D and trimming came from the DNA. For this sample the table gives about 180,000 clones, of which approximately 78% were detected only once. The top ten clonotypes cover approximately 15% of the sample.

In the prospective study, participants were roughly 18 to 89 years old, resided in approximately 22 geographic areas of the United States, and were enrolled through a virtual design. In the prospective study, participants were assigned to cohorts based on the clinical history participants reported in a screening survey and a study questionnaire. Recovered participants in ImmuneRACE Cohort 3 were defined as having two consecutive negative NP/OP PCR tests, clearance from a healthcare professional, or resolution of symptoms. Mobile phlebotomists in the prospective study collected whole blood, serum and a nasopharyngeal or oropharyngeal swab from every participant. Prospective study participants could optionally give additional blood draws and questionnaires over an approximately two-month period. Before DNA extraction, blood samples from the prospective study were shipped at room temperature or frozen.

CDR1 and CDR2 are drawn from the germline V gene: MDHEN, SYDVKM. Ends trimmed: V by 4 bases, J by 6 bases; bases unmatched to a gene: 4. The CDR3 measures 15 amino acids from cysteine to phenylalanine. Here the CDR3 DNA is all that survives: 45 bases in frame from base 1. The TCR originated in a woman between 45 and 60 years old who had recovered from COVID-19. This receptor chain uses TRBV28 and TRBJ1-4; TRBD1 fits 11 bases in the junction. The sequenced sample was PBMCs or T cells enriched from blood (not recorded which). The CDR3 region has the sequence CASSWTGGAYEKLFF. The base sequence is TGTGCCAGCAGTTGGACAGGGGGCGCATATGAAAAACTGTTTTTT.